One and the same sample provided the 2 T cell receptor beta chains below, sequenced in a study of blood T cells in healthy people across ages. Combining a sample-barcoded 5' primer with a J-beta primer mix, a second PCR ran for about 7 to 12 cycles. One entry per CDR3 protein, called by TCRdb with MiXCR from the 5' RACE reads. The sample carries 650,000 to 1,000,000 distinct CDR3 sequences, 35% to 40% recorded once. Sequenced: blood. These TCRs come from a man aged 18 to 30 in good health.

This clonotype came up a few times. The chain recombines TRBV12-3 or TRBV12-4 with TRBJ1-2; 9 positions match TRBD1. Unmatched junction bases numbered 7, after V lost 7 bases and J lost 1 base. CDR3 length equals 15 residues. The CDR3 region has the DNA TGTGCCAGCACCCGGGACAGGGTCCTTAACTATGGCTACACCTTC. Its translation: CASTRDRVLNYGYTF.

Only a few counts were recorded for this clonotype. J is TRBJ1-4 and V is TRBV29-1; the D gene is possibly TRBD1 (6 bases). From germline, CDR1 is SQVTM and CDR2 ANQGSEA. There are 13 residues in the CDR3. V lost 6 bases to trimming and J lost 6 bases, with 14 bases between them. DNA of the CDR3: TGCAGCGTCATGAGGGGGAAGGATGAAAAACTGTTTTTT. This codes for CSVMRGKDEKLFF.